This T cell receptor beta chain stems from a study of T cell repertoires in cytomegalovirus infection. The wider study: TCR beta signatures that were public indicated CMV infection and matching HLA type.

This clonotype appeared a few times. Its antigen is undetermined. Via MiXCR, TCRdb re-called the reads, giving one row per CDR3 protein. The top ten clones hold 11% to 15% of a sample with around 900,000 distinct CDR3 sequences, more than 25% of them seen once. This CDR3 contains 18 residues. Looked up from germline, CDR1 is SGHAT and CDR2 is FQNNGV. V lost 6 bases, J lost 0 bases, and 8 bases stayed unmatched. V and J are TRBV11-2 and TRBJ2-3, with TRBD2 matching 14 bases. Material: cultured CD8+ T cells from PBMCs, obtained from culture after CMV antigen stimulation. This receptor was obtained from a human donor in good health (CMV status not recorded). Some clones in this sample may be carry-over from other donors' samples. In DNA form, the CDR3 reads TGTGCCAGCAGAACAGGGACTAGCGGGGGCCCTAGCACAGATACGCAGTATTTT. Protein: CASRTGTSGGPSTDTQYF.